The clone carrying this T cell receptor beta chain was seen a few times. These data are taken from a study of blood T cells in healthy people across ages. Then a second PCR, running about 6 to 11 cycles, was carried out with a sample-barcoded 5' primer and a J-beta primer mix. TCRdb processed the 5' RACE reads anew with MiXCR; each CDR3 protein has one entry. The sample has approximately 820,000 distinct CDR3 sequences; around 43% are singletons. All donors came from Russia, were Caucasian and healthy, and spanned ages roughly 6 to 95. This CDR3 is built from 14 residues. V gave up 5 bases and J gave up 3 bases, with 13 bases separating them. Germline V gene sequence: CDR1 DFQATT, CDR2 SNEGSKA (reference sequence).

The rearrangement links TRBV20-1 to TRBJ1-4, with a weak D call TRBD1 (5 bases). This TCR derives from a man aged 55 to 69 in good health. Sequences were obtained from blood. The CDR3 DNA sequence: TGCAGTGCTTGGGGGGGAGGAGCTAATGAAAAACTGTTTTTT. Protein product: CSAWGGGANEKLFF.